This is a list of T cell receptor beta chains from one sample in a study of T cell repertoires in cytomegalovirus infection. In TCRdb, the reads were re-called with MiXCR into one record per CDR3 protein. The sample records around 200,000 distinct CDR3 sequences, 35% to 40% being singletons. The antigens of these receptors remain unknown. The sample consisted of CD8+ T cells from cultured PBMCs, taken from culture after CMV antigen stimulation. Receptors originate from a human donor in good health (CMV status not recorded). Some clones in this sample may be carry-over from other donors' samples. CDR3s include the opening cysteine and the closing phenylalanine or tryptophan. The D gene is left open where the match is weak. Some rows mark clone size as missing; the rest say once, few, many or name a class of expanded clone.

CDR3 protein	CDR3 DNA	D gene	J gene	V gene	clone size
CASITTGRRAYGYTF	TGTGCCAGCATCACAACAGGGCGCCGGGCGTATGGCTACACCTTC	-	TRBJ1-2	TRBV6-6	few
CASRTSPGGETQYF	TGTGCCAGCAGAACCTCCCCAGGGGGCGAGACCCAGTACTTC	TRBD1	TRBJ2-5	TRBV27	few
CASSLGPGRAEAFF	TGTGCCAGCAGCCTGGGCCCCGGCAGGGCTGAAGCTTTCTTT	-	TRBJ1-1	TRBV12-3/TRBV12-4	-
CASSSPGSYEQYF	TGTGCCAGCAGCTCCCCAGGTTCCTACGAGCAGTACTTC	-	TRBJ2-7	TRBV7-9	-
CASSSPTSGPVTDTQYF	TGTGCCAGCAGTTCCCCGACTAGCGGGCCTGTTACAGATACGCAGTATTTT	TRBD2	TRBJ2-3	TRBV6-8	-
CARSFQAGGEGEQFF	TGTGCCAGAAGCTTCCAAGCAGGGGGCGAGGGTGAGCAGTTCTTC	TRBD1	TRBJ2-1	TRBV25-1	-
CASSRPDTQYF	TGTGCCAGCAGTAGGCCAGATACGCAGTATTTT	-	TRBJ2-3	TRBV6-8	-
CASSEVGLLYNEQFF	TGTGCCAGCAGTGAAGTAGGTCTCTTATACAATGAGCAGTTCTTC	-	TRBJ2-1	TRBV6-1	-
CASTPAGGETGELFF	TGTGCCAGCACCCCAGCAGGGGGGGAGACCGGGGAGCTGTTTTTT	-	TRBJ2-2	TRBV7-4	-
CASSLAGGSLSYEQYF	TGTGCCAGCAGCTTAGCTGGTGGTTCGCTCTCCTACGAGCAGTACTTC	-	TRBJ2-7	TRBV7-2	many
CASRPASSSGNTIYF	TGTGCCAGCAGGCCGGCCTCATCAAGTGGAAACACCATATATTTT	-	TRBJ1-3	TRBV6-5	-
CAGEIGTSGPRGYNEQFF	TGTGCCGGGGAGATCGGGACTAGCGGCCCCAGGGGCTACAATGAGCAGTTCTTC	TRBD2	TRBJ2-1	TRBV7-2	many
CASSPASGVHEQYF	TGTGCCAGCAGCCCCGCGTCAGGGGTACACGAGCAGTACTTC	-	TRBJ2-7	TRBV11-2	-
CASSLDGAGGSYYEQYF	TGTGCCAGCAGCTTGGATGGAGCGGGGGGCTCCTACTACGAGCAGTACTTC	TRBD2	TRBJ2-7	TRBV5-4	-
CASSFLLAGGLTDTQYF	TGTGCCAGCAGCTTTCTACTAGCGGGAGGGCTCACAGATACGCAGTATTTT	TRBD2	TRBJ2-3	TRBV7-8	many
CASSGAGSDGGAYNEQFF	TGCGCCAGCAGTGGTGCAGGCTCTGACGGGGGGGCCTACAATGAGCAGTTCTTC	TRBD2	TRBJ2-1	TRBV5-1	-